These 17 T cell receptor beta chains came from one sample sequenced in a study of Ad26.COV2.S vaccination and SARS-CoV-2 variants. Treatment indicated: approximately 18 received Ad26.COV2.S at low or high dose, single or two shots; roughly five received placebo; per-sample allocation not given. Day 63 following the first vaccine or placebo injection was when the samples were taken. TCRdb keeps only in-frame clones here, not all; method: immunoSEQ multiplex PCR. The data contain 440,000 or so clones, roughly nine tenths of them seen just once; the ten biggest clones take up around 1.6%. The sample consisted of peripheral blood, taken in a trial of Ad26.COV2.S vaccine versus placebo. The receptor set was obtained from a person between 18 and 59 years old who received the Ad26.COV2.S COVID-19 vaccine or a placebo.

The chain is built from TRBV19 and TRBJ1-1; no clear D. The CDR3 runs 14 residues. V lost 1 base to trimming and J lost 2 bases, with 8 bases between them. CDR1 LNHDA and CDR2 SQIVND come from the germline V gene (reference sequence). CDR3 region: CASSIGTGNTEAFF. CDR3 nucleotide sequence: TGTGCCAGTAGTATAGGCACGGGAAACACTGAAGCTTTCTTT.

The V call is TRBV9, the J call TRBJ1-2, with D possibly TRBD1 on 6 matching bases. Trimming stripped 7 bases from V and 2 bases from J, with 18 bases between. This CDR3 contains 15 residues. Per the germline V gene, CDR1 is SGDLS and CDR2 is YYNGEE. The CDR3 region is CASSPALQGNYGYTF. CDR3 bases: TGTGCCAGCTCCCCGGCCCTCCAGGGGAACTATGGCTACACCTTC.

This chain connects TRBV20-1 to TRBJ2-7, with 11 nucleotides matching TRBD1. CDR1 is DFQATT, CDR2 SNEGSKA, per germline (reference sequence). The CDR3 covers 16 residues. V was pared by 3 bases and J by 5 bases, with 12 bases of the junction left unmatched. CDR3 amino acids: CSASDLRRDRGNEQYF. The CDR3 DNA reads as TGCAGTGCTAGTGACCTACGGAGGGACAGGGGGAACGAGCAGTACTTC.

This rearrangement joins TRBV19 to TRBJ2-1, with a tentative D call TRBD1 (5 bases). The CDR3 totals 13 residues. The germline CDR1 and CDR2 sequences are LNHDA and SQIVND (reference sequence). V was trimmed by 3 bases and J by 8 bases, leaving 11 bases between them. The CDR3 here is CASSMVRDDEQFF. CDR3 sequence (DNA): TGTGCCAGTAGTATGGTCAGGGATGATGAGCAGTTCTTC.

This clone was seen only once. The chain couples TRBV4-1 to TRBJ1-5; 11 positions match TRBD1. The V segment lost 4 bases and the J segment 7 bases; nucleotides outside the gene matches: 3. The germline V gene has CDR1 MGHRA and CDR2 YSYEKL. The CDR3 consists of 14 residues. This CDR3 is CASSPGTGGQPQHF. The CDR3 coding sequence is TGCGCCAGCAGCCCTGGGACAGGGGGGCAGCCCCAGCATTTT.

This CDR3 is CASRRVSSYNSPLHF. CDR3 in DNA: TGTGCCAGCAGGCGAGTGAGCTCCTATAATTCACCCCTCCACTTT. The V call is TRBV27, the J call TRBJ1-6; D is ambiguous. The CDR3 is made up of 15 amino acids. Trimming pared 6 bases from V and 0 bases from J, leaving 9 bases between. CDR1 and CDR2 (germline): MNHEY, SMNVEV (reference sequence).

The chain links TRBV9 to TRBJ2-1, with D perhaps TRBD2 (5 bases). Trimming pared 4 bases from V and 10 bases from J, leaving 12 bases between. The CDR3 is 12 residues long. Germline V gene lookup returns CDR1 SGDLS and CDR2 YYNGEE. CDR3 loop: CASSSTLAEQFF. As DNA, the CDR3 is TGTGCCAGCAGCTCGACCCTAGCCGAGCAGTTCTTC.

The chain has TRBV5-1 and TRBJ1-2; D perhaps matches TRBD1 (5 bases). The CDR3 loop spans 16 amino acids. V was shortened by 3 bases and J by 2 bases, with 17 bases between the two germline ends. CDR1 and CDR2 (germline): SGHRS, YFSETQ. The CDR3 reads CASSWDRDPGNYGYTF. The CDR3 nucleotides are TGCGCCAGCAGCTGGGACCGGGATCCCGGAAACTATGGCTACACCTTC.

The V and J genes are TRBV12-3 or TRBV12-4 and TRBJ1-2; the D gene is possibly TRBD1 (6 bases). Deletions cut 4 bases from V and 9 bases from J, with 9 bases between. The length of the CDR3 is 11 residues. The CDR3: CASSWGASYTF. CDR3 DNA sequence: TGTGCCAGCAGTTGGGGGGCGAGCTACACCTTC.

CDR3 nucleotides: TGTGCCAGCAGCTTTTTAGGCGGTCCCGGTTTGTACGGTAATTCACCCCTCCACTTT. Its protein product is CASSFLGGPGLYGNSPLHF. The chain recombines TRBV5-5 with TRBJ1-6; no reliable D call. Per germline, CDR1 SGHKS and CDR2 YYEKEE (reference sequence). Trimming left V 2 bases short and J 6 bases short, with 24 bases between. The CDR3 contains 19 residues.

As for this clone: This sample includes further DNA sequences coding for the same CDR3. The V call is TRBV12-3 or TRBV12-4, the J call TRBJ1-2; 9 bases agree with TRBD1. V lost 4 bases and J lost 4; bases outside the gene matches: 1. The CDR3 spans 13 residues. The chain's CDR3 is CASSSGQGYGYTF. The CDR3 nucleotides are TGTGCCAGCAGTTCGGGACAGGGCTATGGCTACACCTTC.

The chain uses TRBV19 and TRBJ2-1, with TRBD2 matching 8 bases. Per the germline V gene, CDR1 is LNHDA and CDR2 is SQIVND (reference sequence). This CDR3 region has 15 residues. V shed 4 bases, J shed 2 bases, and the junction held 4 bases outside the gene matches. For the CDR3, the DNA is TGTGCCAGTAGTAGGCGGCGGGAGGCCTACAATGAGCAGTTCTTC. This translates into CASSRRREAYNEQFF.

This chain links TRBV2 with TRBJ2-7; perhaps TRBD1 as D (6 bases). The germline V gene encodes CDR1 SNHLY and CDR2 FYNNEI. V was cut by 6 bases and J by 2 bases, with 14 bases left in between. This CDR3 spans 14 amino acids. The CDR3 region has the DNA TGTGCCAGCAGATCCACGACAGGACCCTACGAGCAGTACTTC. Translating it yields CASRSTTGPYEQYF.

The chain's CDR3 is CASSAEGEGGNSPLHF. Written as DNA, the CDR3 is TGTGCCAGCAGCGCCGAGGGGGAGGGTGGAAATTCACCCCTCCACTTT. This chain joins TRBV9 and TRBJ1-6; weak D call: TRBD1 (6 bases). The CDR3 covers 16 residues. V lost 3 bases to trimming and J lost 7 bases, with 17 bases between them. CDR1 and CDR2 (germline): SGDLS, YYNGEE.

The chain couples TRBV5-1 to TRBJ2-5; D remains unclear. CDR1 and CDR2 (germline): SGHRS, YFSETQ. The CDR3 has 13 residues. V shed 2 bases and J shed 3 bases, with 8 bases lying between them. The CDR3 reads CASSFGFKETQYF. The CDR3 region has the DNA TGCGCCAGCAGCTTTGGGTTTAAAGAGACCCAGTACTTC.

The V and J genes are TRBV27 and TRBJ2-5, with unresolved D. This CDR3 comprises 12 residues. V was clipped by 6 bases and J by 4 bases, with 9 bases between them. Germline CDR1 MNHEY, CDR2 SMNVEV (reference sequence). This CDR3 is CASSRPGETQYF. CDR3 DNA sequence: TGTGCCAGCAGCCGACCGGGAGAGACCCAGTACTTC.

The CDR3: CASSGETGGRNSPLHF. CDR3 nucleotides: TGTGCCAGCAGCGGCGAAACAGGGGGACGTAATTCACCCCTCCACTTT. The chain is built from TRBV9 and TRBJ1-6; 8 bases align to TRBD1. The trim removed 3 bases at V and 6 bases at J, leaving 8 bases unmatched. Germline lookup yields CDR1 SGDLS and CDR2 YYNGEE. The CDR3 extends over 16 amino acids.